This T cell receptor (beta chain) was retrieved from a study of brain T cells in children with intractable seizures. Turning to this clone: The antigen is undetermined.

Time point noted: blood from clinic visit 5 months post-surgery; TSC patient then seizure free. Assay: immunoSEQ multiplex PCR; the TCRdb copy retains only in-frame clones and omits some. The table has about 350,000 clones, over 90% seen once; the top ten hold 4.5% to 7%. V was cut by 3 bases and J by 2 bases, with 16 bases left in between. The CDR3 sequence is 16 residues long. CDR1 and CDR2 from the germline V gene are MDHEN and SYDVKM. General study results and limits: HCMV serostatus was not known, and viral specificity came from CDR3 similarity only.

This chain uses TRBV28 with TRBJ1-2; D uncertain. This sequence was found in a boy in the first two years of life with tuberous sclerosis and intractable seizures. The starting material was peripheral blood, obtained about 5 months after surgery. CDR3 sequence: CASSFTRSIGNYGYTF. CDR3 nucleotides: TGTGCCAGCAGTTTCACTCGGAGTATCGGCAACTATGGCTACACCTTC.